These 7 T cell receptor beta chains were sequenced from one sample in a study of control samples from healthy donors and cancer patients. TCRdb's table, derived via immunoSEQ multiplex PCR, lists solely in-frame clones and lacks some. The sample has tens of thousands of clones; 84% are singletons. The specimen was blood. Receptors were obtained from a man aged 45 to 65 in good health.

This chain uses TRBV21-1 with TRBJ1-4; TRBD1 is taken as the D call from the table, unchecked against the DNA. TRBV21-1 is shown as a pseudogene. The CDR3 has 16 amino acids. CDR3 protein: CASSKNRSSTNEKLFF. The CDR3 region has the DNA TGTGCCAGCAGCAAAAACAGGTCTTCAACTAATGAAAAACTGTTTTTT.

The V and J genes are TRBV9 and TRBJ2-3; D is unclear. Germline V gene lookup returns CDR1 SGDLS and CDR2 YYNGEE. The length of the CDR3 is 13 residues. Trimming removed 2 bases at V and 3 bases at J, with 7 bases between. Here the CDR3 DNA reads TGTGCCAGCAGCGTCCGGACGACAGATACGCAGTATTTT. Translation: CASSVRTTDTQYF.

V is TRBV18 and J is TRBJ1-6; D gene unclear. V gave up 2 bases and J gave up 8 bases, with 10 bases separating them. CDR3 size: 14 residues. Germline assignment: CDR1 KGHSH and CDR2 LQKENI. The CDR3 bases are TGTGCCAGCTCACCAGGGCAGGCAGATTCACCCCTCCACTTT. It yields the protein CASSPGQADSPLHF.

The V gene is TRBV30, the J gene TRBJ1-2; D is perhaps TRBD1 (5 bases). Germline CDR1 is GTSNPN and CDR2 is SVGIG (reference sequence). CDR3 length: 15 amino acids. Trimming shortened V by 2 bases and J by 1 base, and 14 bases separated the two germline ends. The CDR3 region has the DNA TGTGCCTGGAGTCCCATGCGGGGACGTAACTATGGCTACACCTTC. Encoded protein: CAWSPMRGRNYGYTF.

The J gene is TRBJ2-7, the V gene TRBV5-1; 11 positions match TRBD2. This CDR3 comprises 14 residues. V lost 4 bases, J lost 4 bases, and 4 bases stayed unmatched. Germline V lookup: CDR1 SGHRS, CDR2 YFSETQ. DNA of the CDR3: TGCGCCAGCAGCGCGGGGACTAGCGGATACGAGCAGTACTTC. It codes for CASSAGTSGYEQYF.

This sequence joins TRBV6-5 and TRBJ2-7; D is uncertain. This CDR3 has 14 amino acids. The ends were cut back, 6 bases at V and 2 bases at J, with 14 bases in the middle. CDR1 is MNHEY and CDR2 is SVGAGI in the germline V gene. The CDR3 DNA is TGTGCCAGCAGCCCGTCTCAGCATGCCTACGAGCAGTACTTC. It yields the protein CASSPSQHAYEQYF.

This clone has a single count. The chain combines TRBV11-2 with TRBJ2-2, with D perhaps TRBD1 (6 bases). CDR1 and CDR2 (germline): SGHAT, FQNNGV. Trimming took off 3 bases at V and 0 bases at J, with 8 bases between the two ends. The CDR3 consists of 15 residues. The CDR3 loop reads CASSLTGTNTGELFF. The DNA of the CDR3 is TGTGCCAGCAGCTTGACAGGAACGAACACCGGGGAGCTGTTTTTT.